Sequencing of this T cell receptor (beta chain) was carried out in a study of T-cell reconstitution after alpha-beta-depleted transplantation in children (dated by TCRdb to 2016 to 2018). About the investigation overall: Using TCR repertoire profiling, the study followed T-cell immune reconstitution in a quantitative way in children after TCRalphabeta/CD19-depleted allogeneic hematopoietic cell transplantation. On the study overall, not on this receptor specifically: In some patients, the high TCRbeta diversity seen at day 60 was put down to recipient T cells and intrathymic progenitors that had survived conditioning. Over the following months the frequencies of hyperexpanded clones went down, and after one year T-cell counts and TCRbeta diversity were mostly credited to newly produced T cells. About two months after transplant, the apparently early recovery of alphabetaT-cell counts reportedly depended on just several hundred clones that had expanded rapidly and came from non-depleted graft cells.

V is shortened by 0 bases, J by 4 bases, and the region joining them spans 11 bases. Including cysteine and phenylalanine, the CDR3 has 15 amino acids. CDR3 DNA is the only sequence kept; it has 45 bases, read in frame from the first base. The germline V gene provides CDR1 SGHRS and CDR2 YFSETQ. This clonotype was recorded many times. Its specific antigen is unknown. No per-base quality is available; no much larger clone lies one base away. The treatment or condition tag for this specimen amounts to: allogeneic hematopoietic cell transplantation with graft depleted of TCRalphabeta T cells and CD19 B cells. TCRalphabeta/CD19-depleted allogeneic hematopoietic cell grafts were given to the transplant recipients, all of whom were children. Library method: PCR. Instrument on record: Illumina HiSeq 2500. To normalize quantification of the TCRbeta repertoire, the TCR libraries were built with molecular barcoding that relied on unique molecular identifiers. TCRdb trimmed public reads at Q25 via fastp, called clones via MiXCR and kept in-frame beta chains. Identical CDR3 protein sequences are pooled into one entry, listed with their most common genes and DNA. The sample has some 600,000 distinct CDR3 sequences on record, over 10% of them singletons. The top ten hold 2.2% of the sample.

This chain joins TRBV5-1 to TRBJ1-3; the D gene is perhaps TRBD1, on 6 matching bases. This clonotype originated in a male patient younger than 18 who had a stem cell transplant for acute myeloid leukemia, so the T cells may come from the graft donor. Sequenced here: PBMCs, mostly from graft donor cells, sampled 360 days after TCRalphabeta/CD19-depleted stem cell transplant. The DNA sequence is TGCGCCAGCAGCTTGGTGACAGGAGTAGGAAACACCATATATTTT. Its product reads: CASSLVTGVGNTIYF. This CDR3, with the reference TRBV5-1 and TRBJ1-3 proteins standing in past its ends, gives the full variable domain KAGVTQTPRYLIKTRGQQVTLSCSPISGHRSVSWYQQTPGQGLQFLFEYFSETQRNKGNFPGRFSGRQFSNSRSEMNVSTLELGDSALYLCASSLVTGVGNTIYFGEGSWLTVV.